This T cell receptor beta chain is drawn from a study of low-dose radiotherapy and immunotherapy resistance in tumors. Study context: Radiation delivery to Cohort 1 consisted of 0.5 Gy per fraction every 2 weeks, summing to 6.5 Gy. Both drugs were delivered intravenously to patients (nivolumab 240 mg every two weeks and ipilimumab 1 mg/kg every six weeks). Every two weeks, the protocol called for intravenous cyclophosphamide at 200 mg/m2. It was given one day before each radiation and immunotherapy administration.

Time point: after trial treatment. The treatment: LDRT plus nivolumab, ipilimumab, low-dose cyclophosphamide and aspirin (RACIN trial). Ipilimumab, nivolumab, aspirin, low-dose cyclophosphamide and low-dose radiotherapy were administered to donors. cDNA synthesis used a TRAV/TRBV-specific primer set for both chains. TCR amplification ran 15 to 20 PCR cycles using constant-region and V-primer adapter primers. TCRdb called the reads again in MiXCR, with one record for every CDR3 protein. The table includes fewer than 110,000 distinct CDR3 sequences, about a fifth detected once. This clonotype has ten or more counts. The specimen was PBMCs, collected after low-dose radiotherapy plus immunotherapy. The clonotype was recovered from a male donor with prostate cancer.

This chain's CDR3 is CASSRAGGRNEKLFF. CDR3 nucleotides: TGCGCCAGCAGCCGGGCTGGTGGACGGAATGAAAAACTGTTTTTT. V gene TRBV5-1 combines with J gene TRBJ1-4; D remains unclear. This CDR3 is 15 amino acids long. CDR1 and CDR2 from the germline V gene are SGHRS and YFSETQ. V was clipped by 4 bases and J by 5 bases, with 15 bases between them.